The 15 T cell receptor beta chains listed next were all sequenced from one sample in a study of blood T cell repertoires in COVID-19. Repertoires were generated with immunoSEQ multiplex PCR, while TCRdb's copy carries only in-frame clones and drops some. The sample consists of tens of thousands of clones, 86% of them appearing once. The specimen was peripheral blood. These TCRs come from a man aged 45-60 years with active COVID-19.

This chain links TRBV28 with TRBJ2-1; D perhaps matches TRBD2 (6 bases). Germline CDR1 is MDHEN and CDR2 is SYDVKM. V shed 6 bases and J shed 0 bases, with 21 bases lying between them. The CDR3 is made up of 18 amino acids. Here the CDR3 DNA reads TGTGCCAGCAGGACGAGGGAGGAGAGGGACGGCTCCTACAATGAGCAGTTCTTC. Protein sequence: CASRTREERDGSYNEQFF.

The rearrangement links TRBV28 to TRBJ1-5; TRBD1 matches 7 bases. The CDR3 is made up of 14 amino acids. Trimming at V came to 6 bases and at J to 8 bases, leaving 10 bases not matched to a gene. Germline assignment: CDR1 MDHEN and CDR2 SYDVKM. The CDR3 is CASSLDRVRKPQHF. The CDR3 DNA is TGTGCCAGCAGCCTCGACAGGGTAAGGAAGCCCCAGCATTTT.

The V gene is TRBV30, the J gene TRBJ1-4; D is unclear. Germline V gene lookup returns CDR1 GTSNPN and CDR2 SVGIG (reference sequence). The CDR3 spans 13 residues. Trimming stripped 0 bases from V and 5 bases from J, with 7 bases between. The CDR3 bases are TGTGCCTGGAGTGTGAACAGAAATGAAAAACTGTTTTTT. Protein product: CAWSVNRNEKLFF. Full variable domain (rest looked up from reference TRBV30 and TRBJ1-4): SQTIHQWPATLVQPVGSPLSLECTVEGTSNPNLYWYRQAAGRGLQLLFYSVGIGQISSEVPQNLSASRPQDRQFILSSKKLLLSDSGFYLCAWSVNRNEKLFFGSGTQLSVL.

The V call is TRBV6-5, the J call TRBJ1-2; the match to TRBD1 covers 8 bases. V gave up 2 bases and J gave up 2 bases; unmatched junction bases: 4. Per the germline V gene, CDR1 is MNHEY and CDR2 is SVGAGI. The CDR3 covers 15 residues. The CDR3 DNA follows: TGTGCCAGCAGTTACCTTGCAGGGGGCAACTATGGCTACACCTTC. This gives the protein CASSYLAGGNYGYTF.

This clone was observed a handful of times. The chain is built from TRBV19 and TRBJ1-5, with a tentative D call TRBD1 (5 bases). Germline V lookup: CDR1 LNHDA, CDR2 SQIVND (reference sequence). The CDR3 sequence is 15 residues long. Deletions cut 5 bases from V and 1 base from J, with 12 bases between. As DNA, the CDR3 is TGTGCCAGTAGTTGGGGCAGGGCGAGCAATCAGCCCCAGCATTTT. Amino acid sequence: CASSWGRASNQPQHF.

The chain combines TRBV2 with TRBJ2-1; 8 bases agree with TRBD2. The germline V gene encodes CDR1 SNHLY and CDR2 FYNNEI. The CDR3 spans 15 residues. J gave up 0 bases and V 4 bases, and 2 bases lay outside the gene matches. This chain's CDR3 is CASSVSGSSYNEQFF. The CDR3 nucleotides read TGTGCCAGCAGTGTGAGCGGGAGCTCCTACAATGAGCAGTTCTTC.

This chain uses TRBV9 with TRBJ2-7; D might be TRBD2 (5 bases). Germline V gives CDR1 SGDLS, CDR2 YYNGEE. V was clipped by 0 bases and J by 2 bases, with 12 bases between them. The CDR3 has 15 amino acids. The CDR3: CASSVVSGGPYEQYF. As DNA, the CDR3 is TGTGCCAGCAGCGTAGTGTCCGGAGGACCCTACGAGCAGTACTTC.

The chain couples TRBV4-3 to TRBJ1-6; tentatively, D is TRBD1 (6 bases). The V end was cut by 4 bases, the J end by 10 bases, with 11 bases between. The CDR3 runs to 13 residues. From germline, CDR1 is LGHNA and CDR2 YSLEER. DNA of the CDR3: TGCGCCAGCAGCCTGGGGGCTGGGTCACCCCTCCACTTT. Amino acids: CASSLGAGSPLHF.

The chain joins TRBV28 to TRBJ2-1; 9 bases align to TRBD1. In germline, CDR1 is MDHEN, CDR2 SYDVKM. The V segment lost 2 bases and the J segment 7 bases; nucleotides outside the gene matches: 12. The CDR3 is 17 amino acids. CDR3 residues: CASSLGTKGQGRNEQFF. The DNA of the CDR3 is TGTGCCAGCAGTTTAGGCACCAAGGGACAGGGAAGAAATGAGCAGTTCTTC.

V is TRBV6-2 or TRBV6-3 and J is TRBJ2-3; maybe TRBD1 (5 bases). CDR1 and CDR2 from the germline V gene are MNHEY and SVGEGT. The V end lost 5 bases, the J end lost 4 bases, and 22 bases lay between the germline ends. This CDR3 is built from 17 residues. The CDR3 DNA reads TGTGCCAGCAGTCCGCTACTTTCTAGGGGCCCCGCAGATACGCAGTATTTT. Its translation is CASSPLLSRGPADTQYF.

This clone has only one observation. The CDR3 DNA reads as TGCAGCATACGGAGCTCTGGAAACACCATATATTTT. This sequence encodes CSIRSSGNTIYF. The chain recombines TRBV29-1 with TRBJ1-3; D is ambiguous. With 8 bases removed from V and 0 bases from J, the gap between germline ends came to 8 bases. In germline, CDR1 is SQVTM, CDR2 ANQGSEA. This CDR3 has 12 residues. Full variable domain (outside the CDR3, taken from reference TRBV29-1 and TRBJ1-3): SAVISQKPSRDICQRGTSLTIQCQVDSQVTMMFWYRQQPGQSLTLIATANQGSEATYESGFVIDKFPISRPNLTFSTLTVSNMSPEDSSIYLCSIRSSGNTIYFGEGSWLTVV.

The chain employs TRBV4-1 and TRBJ2-7; possibly TRBD1 for D (5 bases). CDR3 length: 15 amino acids. Between the trimmed V and J ends, which lost 4 bases and 2 bases, there was a span of 15 bases. Germline V gene sequence: CDR1 MGHRA, CDR2 YSYEKL. CDR3 nucleotide sequence: TGCGCCAGCAGCCCCCTTTTACAGGCGGCCTACGAGCAGTACTTC. Amino acid sequence: CASSPLLQAAYEQYF.

The chain carries TRBV7-9 and TRBJ2-7, with 9 nucleotides matching TRBD2. The J segment lost 6 bases and the V segment lost 1 base, leaving 4 bases of the junction unmatched. The CDR3 runs 14 residues. The germline gives CDR1 SEHNR, CDR2 FQNEAQ (reference sequence). CDR3 sequence reads: CASSLGLAGFEQYF. CDR3 DNA: TGTGCCAGCAGCTTAGGGCTAGCGGGATTCGAGCAGTACTTC.

The V and J genes are TRBV6-2 or TRBV6-3 and TRBJ2-3; D ambiguous. Germline V gene sequence: CDR1 MNHEY, CDR2 SVGEGT. V was trimmed by 0 bases and J by 0 bases, leaving 10 bases between them. This CDR3 is built from 16 residues. The DNA for the CDR3 is TGTGCCAGCAGTTACTCGGCCCGCTCTAGCACAGATACGCAGTATTTT. Translation: CASSYSARSSTDTQYF.

The V and J genes are TRBV28 and TRBJ2-5; 9 positions match TRBD2. Germline trimming cut 4 bases from V and 5 bases from J; bases unmatched to any gene: 5. The CDR3 length is 14 residues. Germline V CDR1 and CDR2: MDHEN, SYDVKM. CDR3 in DNA: TGTGCCAGCAGTTCCCCCGGACTAGCGGAGACCCAGTACTTC. It yields the protein CASSSPGLAETQYF.